This T cell receptor beta chain was retrieved from a study of ipilimumab plus nivolumab after autologous stem cell transplantation. The wider study: A median of roughly 8 nivolumab and four to six ipilimumab doses were given. Myeloma patients were high-risk transplant-naive or relapsed within 3 years of first autologous transplant.

The germline V and J ends were trimmed by 5 bases and 4 bases, with 8 bases remaining between them. Per germline, CDR1 SGHTA and CDR2 FQGTGA. CDR3 size: 12 residues. Concerning this clone itself: Its specificity is unknown.

General observations from the study: The authors say TCR, Treg and microbiome findings warrant further study.

Checkpoint therapy with ipilimumab 1 mg/kg began 14 to 28 days after transplant. Repertoires were generated with immunoSEQ multiplex PCR, while TCRdb's copy carries only in-frame clones and drops some. The sample records 4,000 to 6,000 clones, about 70% being singletons. Here the sequenced sample was PBMCs, taken in a trial of ipilimumab plus nivolumab as post-transplant consolidation. The genes are TRBV7-3 and TRBJ1-2; maybe TRBD1 (5 bases). This receptor was obtained from a male donor with multiple myeloma. CDR3 in amino acids: CASSRDGYGYTF. The CDR3 region has the DNA TGTGCCAGCAGCCGGGACGGCTATGGCTACACCTTC.